Presented here are 15 T cell receptor beta chains from one specimen sequenced in a study of patients and donors after allogeneic stem cell transplantation. TCRdb analysed the RT-PCR reads with MiXCR anew, one entry per CDR3 protein. The sample lists 20,000 to 25,000 distinct CDR3 sequences, about 28% seen once, with around 47% in the top ten. The sample comprised blood, either unsorted or a sorted T cell fraction (not recorded which). Receptors were obtained from a human donor who was either an allogeneic HSCT recipient or a stem cell or donor lymphocyte infusion donor (not recorded which). It is not recorded whose cells these are; they may come from a transplant donor.

This clonotype was seen repeatedly, ten times or more. The CDR3 DNA reads TGCAGCGTTGAAGAGGGACAGCGCACCTGGGGCTACACCTTC. The encoded protein is CSVEEGQRTWGYTF. The chain is built from TRBV29-1 and TRBJ1-2; 7 positions match TRBD1. Germline CDR1 SQVTM, CDR2 ANQGSEA. The junction had 9 bases not matched to a gene; V was cut back by 0 bases and J by 8 bases. The CDR3 is 14 residues long.

The chain has TRBV11-2 and TRBJ2-5, with 8 bases that match TRBD2. Germline CDR1 SGHAT, CDR2 FQNNGV. Trimming cost V 5 bases and J 5 bases; bases outside gene matches: 7. This CDR3 contains 14 residues. CDR3 in amino acids: CASSPGLAGETQYF. The CDR3 DNA reads as TGTGCCAGCAGCCCAGGACTAGCCGGGGAGACCCAGTACTTC.

The V gene is TRBV5-1, the J gene TRBJ2-1; a possible D gene is TRBD1 (5 bases). Germline V gene lookup returns CDR1 SGHRS and CDR2 YFSETQ. Trimming took 4 bases from V and 6 from J, leaving 8 bases between them. The CDR3 totals 12 residues. The CDR3 nucleotides read TGCGCCAGCAGCCTTACAGGCAATGAGCAGTTCTTC. It yields the protein CASSLTGNEQFF.

This clonotype was picked up a small number of times. DNA for the CDR3: TGTGCCAGCAGCTTAGGGAGGGGCATTAATGAAAAACTGTTTTTT. Protein product: CASSLGRGINEKLFF. This chain joins TRBV7-8 and TRBJ1-4; perhaps TRBD1 as D (5 bases). CDR1 and CDR2 (germline): SGHVS, FQNEAQ. V was pared by 1 base and J by 4 bases, with 10 bases between. The CDR3 covers 15 residues. Full variable domain (rest looked up from reference TRBV7-8 and TRBJ1-4): GAGVSQSPRYKVAKRGQDVALRCDPISGHVSLFWYQQALGQGPEFLTYFQNEAQLDKSGLPSDRFFAERPEGSVSTLKIQRTQQEDSAVYLCASSLGRGINEKLFFGSGTQLSVL.

The J gene is TRBJ1-2, the V gene TRBV6-1; D remains ambiguous. From germline, CDR1 is MNHNS and CDR2 SASEGT. Deletions cut 8 bases from V and 0 bases from J, with 13 bases between. This CDR3 has 14 residues. The CDR3 DNA reads TGTGCCAGCCTTTGGAGGATAGCTAACTATGGCTACACCTTC. Protein: CASLWRIANYGYTF.

V is TRBV28 and J is TRBJ2-7, with 8 bases that match TRBD1. Per the germline V gene, CDR1 is MDHEN and CDR2 is SYDVKM. V trimming: 4 bases; J trimming: 3 bases; junction bases outside the gene matches: 5. CDR3 length: 14 residues. The CDR3 sequence: CASSYRDRFYEQYV. CDR3 DNA: TGTGCCAGCAGTTACCGGGACAGGTTCTACGAGCAGTACGTC.

V usage is TRBV20-1 and J usage is TRBJ1-2; D is ambiguous. V gave up 3 bases and J gave up 8 bases, with 4 bases separating them. From germline, CDR1 is DFQATT and CDR2 SNEGSKA (reference sequence). The CDR3 contains 9 residues. The DNA for the CDR3 is TGCAGTGCTAGGGGAGGCTACACCTTC. Its protein is CSARGGYTF.

The chain recombines TRBV30 with TRBJ1-2; a possible D gene is TRBD1 (5 bases). Germline assignment: CDR1 GTSNPN and CDR2 SVGIG (reference sequence). V was cut by 4 bases and J by 8 bases, with 14 bases left in between. The CDR3 runs to 12 residues. The CDR3 nucleotides read TGTGCCTGGACCGGGGGTGGAGGGGGCTACACCTTC. It codes for CAWTGGGGGYTF.

Only a few counts were recorded for this clonotype. V is TRBV20-1 and J is TRBJ1-2; D gene unclear. The CDR3 contains 13 residues. V was shortened by 2 bases and J by 0 bases, with 7 bases between the two germline ends. Germline V lookup: CDR1 DFQATT, CDR2 SNEGSKA (reference sequence). CDR3 sequence reads: CSARPSANYGYTF. In DNA, the CDR3 is TGCAGTGCTAGACCCTCCGCTAACTATGGCTACACCTTC.

This clonotype was observed a few times. The J gene is TRBJ1-1, the V gene TRBV4-3, with TRBD1 as a possible D gene (6 bases). Germline values: CDR1 LGHNA, CDR2 YSLEER. Trimming left V 0 bases short and J 4 bases short, with 12 bases between. The CDR3 is made up of 15 amino acids. The CDR3 here is CASSQERGLATEAFF. For the CDR3, the DNA is TGCGCCAGCAGCCAAGAGCGGGGGCTCGCCACTGAAGCTTTCTTT.

This clonotype was seen ten or more times. V gene TRBV6-6 combines with J gene TRBJ1-4, with TRBD1 matching over 9 bases. The CDR3 runs 15 residues. Germline lookup yields CDR1 MNHNY and CDR2 SVGAGI (reference sequence). V was clipped by 1 base and J by 6 bases; unmatched bases: 3. Here the CDR3 DNA reads TGTGCCAGCAGTTACTGGGACAGGGCTGATGAAAAACTGTTTTTT. Residues: CASSYWDRADEKLFF.

The chain employs TRBV2 and TRBJ1-1; 8 nucleotides line up with TRBD1. J lost 3 bases, V lost 1 base, and 4 bases had no gene match. Per germline, CDR1 SNHLY and CDR2 FYNNEI. The CDR3 extends over 15 amino acids. CDR3 in DNA: TGTGCCAGCAGTGAAGGGACAGGGAAATACACTGAAGCTTTCTTT. It specifies CASSEGTGKYTEAFF.

The gene calls are TRBV10-3 and TRBJ1-1; TRBD1 agrees at 7 bases. V lost 5 bases and J lost 1; bases outside the gene matches: 7. The CDR3 extends over 15 amino acids. CDR1 and CDR2 from the germline V gene are ENHRY and SYGVKD. The DNA for the CDR3 is TGTGCCATCAGTTTTCGACAGGGCGGGAACACTGAAGCTTTCTTT. It codes for CAISFRQGGNTEAFF.

This clonotype has a handful of counts. This sequence joins TRBV27 and TRBJ1-1; D is possibly TRBD1 (5 bases). The germline gives CDR1 MNHEY, CDR2 SMNVEV (reference sequence). This CDR3 spans 17 amino acids. V gave up 7 bases and J gave up 0 bases, with 21 bases separating them. CDR3 DNA: TGTGCCAGCATTAACCCAGGGCCCGCTCCTATGAACACTGAAGCTTTCTTT. It codes for CASINPGPAPMNTEAFF.

On this clonotype itself: A read error may explain this, as a much larger clone is one base away. The chain combines TRBV29-1 with TRBJ1-5; D perhaps matches TRBD1 (5 bases). Per germline, CDR1 SQVTM and CDR2 ANQGSEA. V was clipped by 4 bases and J by 5 bases, with 12 bases between them. There are 13 residues in the CDR3. The CDR3 nucleotides are TGCAGCGTTGGTGCGGGGCATGATCAGCCCCAGCATTTT. It is translated as CSVGAGHDQPQHF.